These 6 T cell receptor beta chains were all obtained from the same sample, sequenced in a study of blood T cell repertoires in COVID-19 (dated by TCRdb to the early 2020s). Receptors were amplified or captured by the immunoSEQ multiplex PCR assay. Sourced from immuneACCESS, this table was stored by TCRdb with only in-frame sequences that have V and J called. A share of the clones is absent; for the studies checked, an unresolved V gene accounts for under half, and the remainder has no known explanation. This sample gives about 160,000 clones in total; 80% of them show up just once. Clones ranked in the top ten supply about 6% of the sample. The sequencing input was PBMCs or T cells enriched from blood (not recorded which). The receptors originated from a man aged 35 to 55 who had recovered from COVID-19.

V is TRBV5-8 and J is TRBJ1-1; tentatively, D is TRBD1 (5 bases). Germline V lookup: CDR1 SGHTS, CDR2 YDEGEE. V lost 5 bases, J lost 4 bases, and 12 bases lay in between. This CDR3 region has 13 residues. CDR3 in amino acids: CASRMTASTEAFF. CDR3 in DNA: TGTGCCAGCAGGATGACAGCGAGCACTGAAGCTTTCTTT. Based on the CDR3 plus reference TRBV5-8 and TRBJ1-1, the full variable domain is EAGVTQSPTHLIKTRGQQATLRCSPISGHTSVYWYQQALGLGLQFLLWYDEGEERNRGNFPPRFSGRQFPNYSSELNVNALELEDSALYLCASRMTASTEAFFGQGTRLTVV.

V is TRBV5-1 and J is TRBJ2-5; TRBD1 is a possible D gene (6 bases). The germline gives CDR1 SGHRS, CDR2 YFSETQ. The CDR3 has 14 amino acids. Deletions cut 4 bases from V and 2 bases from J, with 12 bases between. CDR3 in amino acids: CASSPDSRQETQYF. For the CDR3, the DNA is TGCGCCAGCAGCCCGGACAGTAGACAAGAGACCCAGTACTTC.

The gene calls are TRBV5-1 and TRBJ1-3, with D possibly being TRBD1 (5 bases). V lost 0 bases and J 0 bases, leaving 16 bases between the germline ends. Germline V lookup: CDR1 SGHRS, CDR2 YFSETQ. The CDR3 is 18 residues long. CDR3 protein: CASSLDGGSSFSGNTIYF. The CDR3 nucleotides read TGCGCCAGCAGCTTGGACGGGGGGAGCAGTTTCTCTGGAAACACCATATATTTT.

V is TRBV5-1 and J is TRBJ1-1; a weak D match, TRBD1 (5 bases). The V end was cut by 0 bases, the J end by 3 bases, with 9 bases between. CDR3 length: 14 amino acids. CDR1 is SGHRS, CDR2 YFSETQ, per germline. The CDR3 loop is CASSLGGGDTEAFF. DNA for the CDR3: TGCGCCAGCAGCTTGGGCGGGGGGGACACTGAAGCTTTCTTT.

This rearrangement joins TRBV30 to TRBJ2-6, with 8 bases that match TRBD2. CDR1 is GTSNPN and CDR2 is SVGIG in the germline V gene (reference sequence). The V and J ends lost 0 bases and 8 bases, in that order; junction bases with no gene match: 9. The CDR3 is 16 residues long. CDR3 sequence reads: CAWSVPRGARTNVLTF. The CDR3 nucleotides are TGTGCCTGGAGTGTCCCGCGGGGGGCTCGGACCAACGTCCTGACTTTC.

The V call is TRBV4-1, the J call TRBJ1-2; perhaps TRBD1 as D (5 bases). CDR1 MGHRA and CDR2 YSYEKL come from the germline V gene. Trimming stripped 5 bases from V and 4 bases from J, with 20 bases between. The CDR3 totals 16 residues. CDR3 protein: CASSVPSGAVGYGYTF. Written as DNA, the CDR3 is TGCGCCAGCAGCGTCCCCTCTGGGGCTGTTGGCTATGGCTACACCTTC.